Below, 29 T cell receptor beta chains from the same sample are listed, as sequenced in a study of blood T cell repertoires in COVID-19. TCRdb's copy holds only in-frame clones and misses some; the assay was immunoSEQ multiplex PCR. The data hold around 200,000 clones, with 65% to 85% observed a single time. The specimen was peripheral blood. The receptors derive from a woman aged 40 to 49 with COVID-19, enrolled during active disease.

The rearrangement joins TRBV3-1 (or the pseudogene TRBV3-2) to TRBJ1-4; possibly TRBD1 for D (5 bases). This CDR3 contains 18 residues. The V end lost 6 bases, the J end lost 0 bases, and 20 bases lay between the germline ends. Germline lookup yields CDR1 LGHDT and CDR2 YNNKEL (reference sequence). CDR3 DNA: TGTGCCAGCAGTCCGACAGCCTTAATGAGGACAACTAATGAAAAACTGTTTTTT. Amino acids: CASSPTALMRTTNEKLFF.

The rearrangement joins TRBV18 to TRBJ1-2, with D possibly matching TRBD1 (5 bases). The V gene's germline CDR1 is KGHSH and CDR2 LQKENI. The CDR3 is made up of 15 amino acids. The germline V and J ends were trimmed by 2 bases and 8 bases, with 18 bases remaining between them. Written as DNA, the CDR3 is TGTGCCAGCTCACCATCGGGCAGGGTAGCGGGAGGCTACACCTTC. Translated, it gives CASSPSGRVAGGYTF.

V usage is TRBV6-5 and J usage is TRBJ1-1, with D possibly TRBD1 on 6 matching bases. V shed 7 bases and J shed 1 base, with 13 bases lying between them. CDR3 length: 14 amino acids. Germline lookup yields CDR1 MNHEY and CDR2 SVGAGI. CDR3 nucleotide sequence: TGTGCCAGCACCCTACAGGGAAGGAACACTGAAGCTTTCTTT. Its translation is CASTLQGRNTEAFF.

This chain joins TRBV6-5 and TRBJ1-6; D not resolved. V was pared by 8 bases and J by 8 bases, with 16 bases between. This CDR3 spans 14 amino acids. In germline, CDR1 is MNHEY, CDR2 SVGAGI. In DNA form, the CDR3 reads TGTGCCAGCTCAAAGATGGCAGACTATTCACCCCTCCACTTT. Translation: CASSKMADYSPLHF.

The chain uses TRBV18 and TRBJ2-4; D possibly corresponds to TRBD2 (5 bases). This CDR3 has 16 amino acids. Germline V gives CDR1 KGHSH, CDR2 LQKENI. With 8 bases removed from V and 1 base from J, the gap between germline ends came to 18 bases. The CDR3: CASQKSAGLAKNIQYF. In nucleotides, the CDR3 is TGTGCCAGCCAAAAATCGGCGGGTTTGGCCAAAAACATTCAGTACTTC.

The rearrangement links TRBV21-1 to TRBJ2-4; the table's D call, TRBD2, was not checked against the DNA. TRBV21-1 represents a pseudogene. The CDR3 length is 16 residues. The CDR3 nucleotides read TGTGCCAGCAGCCCCCCTAGACGAGTAGCCAAAAACATTCAGTACTTC. Translating gives CASSPPRRVAKNIQYF.

This chain links TRBV4-1 with TRBJ2-7, with 12 bases that match TRBD1. CDR3 length: 20 amino acids. V shed 0 bases and J 4 bases; nucleotides not matched to a gene: 16. Germline CDR1 reads MGHRA; CDR2 reads YSYEKL. CDR3: CASSQESTGTGGGGGYEQYF. Written as DNA, the CDR3 is TGCGCCAGCAGCCAAGAATCTACTGGGACAGGGGGCGGCGGGGGATACGAGCAGTACTTC.

CDR3 residues: CASSQVSGQIVKLFF. CDR3 coding DNA: TGTGCCAGCAGCCAAGTCTCGGGACAGATCGTAAAACTGTTTTTT. The rearrangement uses TRBV3-1 (or the pseudogene TRBV3-2) and TRBJ1-4; 7 bases match TRBD1. V dropped 1 base and J dropped 10; count of bases not matched to a gene: 9. This CDR3 is built from 15 residues. The germline V gene has CDR1 LGHDT and CDR2 YNNKEL (reference sequence).

The chain combines TRBV7-3 with TRBJ2-1, with TRBD2 matching 9 bases. Germline V gene sequence: CDR1 SGHTA, CDR2 FQGTGA. With V trimmed by 3 bases and J by 5 bases, 5 bases remained unmatched. The CDR3 has 15 amino acids. The CDR3 bases are TGTGCCAGCAGCTTGGGGACTAGCCATAACAATGAGCAGTTCTTC. Protein product: CASSLGTSHNNEQFF.

The chain couples TRBV10-1 to TRBJ2-3; possibly TRBD2 for D (7 bases). V gave up 3 bases and J gave up 1 base, with 11 bases separating them. The CDR3 has 15 amino acids. Germline V gene lookup returns CDR1 WNHNN and CDR2 SYGVQD (reference sequence). The CDR3 DNA reads as TGCGCCAGCAGTGACACGGGGGGCGGCACAGATACGCAGTATTTT. Translated, it gives CASSDTGGGTDTQYF.

This chain connects TRBV7-9 to TRBJ2-1; 8 positions agree with TRBD2. Germline trimming cut 1 base from V and 3 bases from J; bases unmatched to any gene: 2. CDR1 SEHNR and CDR2 FQNEAQ come from the germline V gene (reference sequence). This CDR3 is 15 amino acids long. CDR3 in amino acids: CASSLGTSHYNEQFF. The CDR3 DNA follows: TGTGCCAGCAGCTTAGGGACTAGCCACTACAATGAGCAGTTCTTC.

The gene calls are TRBV19 and TRBJ1-1, with a weak D call TRBD1 (5 bases). CDR1 and CDR2 from the germline V gene are LNHDA and SQIVND (reference sequence). The V gene lost 6 bases and the J gene lost 7 bases, with 12 bases spanning the gap. The CDR3 is 12 amino acids. Here the CDR3 DNA reads TGTGCCAGTAGGAATGGGCAGGGTGAAGCTTTCTTT. Translating it yields CASRNGQGEAFF.

This clone was observed once. The chain recombines TRBV6-5 with TRBJ2-2; 10 positions agree with TRBD1. Germline loops: CDR1 MNHEY, CDR2 SVGAGI. The CDR3 totals 15 residues. J was trimmed by 5 bases and V by 4 bases; bases with no gene match: 4. For the CDR3, the DNA is TGTGCCAGCAGTTCCCGACAGGGGGCGACCGGGGAGCTGTTTTTT. Encoded protein: CASSSRQGATGELFF.

V usage is TRBV28 and J usage is TRBJ2-2; D remains unclear. Germline CDR1 reads MDHEN; CDR2 reads SYDVKM. The CDR3 has 13 residues. V shed 3 bases and J shed 5 bases, with 7 bases lying between them. The CDR3 DNA follows: TGTGCCAGCAGTTTCCCCTTGACCGGGGAGCTGTTTTTT. Residues: CASSFPLTGELFF.

In DNA form, the CDR3 reads TGTGCCAGCAGTTACGCGACCGACTCGAACACCGGGGAGCTGTTTTTT. Translation gives CASSYATDSNTGELFF. The chain carries TRBV6-5 and TRBJ2-2; D unclear. Germline assignment: CDR1 MNHEY and CDR2 SVGAGI. Between the trimmed V and J ends, which lost 2 bases and 0 bases, there was a span of 10 bases. The CDR3 runs 16 residues.

The chain joins TRBV11-3 to TRBJ1-3; unclear D gene. The length of the CDR3 is 18 residues. CDR1 and CDR2 from the germline V gene are SGHNT and YENEEA. The germline V and J ends were trimmed by 0 bases and 0 bases, with 15 bases remaining between them. The CDR3 bases are TGTGCCAGCAGCTTAGACTGGCGTGGAGGAGGCTCTGGAAACACCATATATTTT. It translates to CASSLDWRGGGSGNTIYF.

The chain has TRBV28 and TRBJ2-7; D may be TRBD1 (6 bases). V lost 3 bases and J 3 bases, leaving 12 bases between the germline ends. The CDR3 has 14 residues. In germline, CDR1 is MDHEN, CDR2 SYDVKM. Written as DNA, the CDR3 is TGTGCCAGCAGTTTCCCTGGACAGAACTACGAGCAGTACTTC. It encodes CASSFPGQNYEQYF.

The chain combines TRBV5-1 with TRBJ2-1, with 10 nucleotides matching TRBD1. The length of the CDR3 is 16 residues. The germline gives CDR1 SGHRS, CDR2 YFSETQ. V was pared by 4 bases and J by 8 bases, with 12 bases of the junction left unmatched. The CDR3 protein is CASSPHSGTGVDEQFF. CDR3 DNA sequence: TGCGCCAGCAGCCCCCACTCCGGGACAGGGGTAGATGAGCAGTTCTTC. The full variable domain, its missing parts supplied by reference TRBV5-1 and TRBJ2-1, is KAGVTQTPRYLIKTRGQQVTLSCSPISGHRSVSWYQQTPGQGLQFLFEYFSETQRNKGNFPGRFSGRQFSNSRSEMNVSTLELGDSALYLCASSPHSGTGVDEQFFGPGTRLTVL.

The V gene is TRBV29-1, the J gene TRBJ2-7; D perhaps matches TRBD2 (5 bases). This CDR3 comprises 10 residues. CDR1 and CDR2 from the germline V gene are SQVTM and ANQGSEA. Trimming took 6 bases from V and 6 from J, leaving 9 bases between them. Here the CDR3 DNA reads TGCAGCGTCGGGAACGCCGAGCAGTACTTC. It yields the protein CSVGNAEQYF.

The table lists this clone with a few counts. This chain joins TRBV18 and TRBJ2-1, with D perhaps matching TRBD1 (6 bases). V gave up 0 bases and J gave up 2 bases, with 11 bases separating them. There are 16 residues in the CDR3. The V gene's germline CDR1 is KGHSH and CDR2 LQKENI. The chain's CDR3 is CASSPPQGSAYNEQFF. The DNA of the CDR3 is TGTGCCAGCTCACCACCACAGGGCTCAGCCTACAATGAGCAGTTCTTC.

The table lists this clone with a count of one. The chain uses TRBV11-2 and TRBJ2-7, with D possibly TRBD1 on 7 matching bases. The CDR3 spans 17 residues. Deletions cut 0 bases from V and 3 bases from J, with 18 bases between. Germline CDR1 SGHAT, CDR2 FQNNGV. This chain's CDR3 is CASSLDMGAGQNYEQYF. CDR3 sequence (DNA): TGTGCCAGCAGCTTAGATATGGGCGCGGGACAGAACTACGAGCAGTACTTC.

This clone was counted a few times. The DNA of the CDR3 is TGTGCCAGCAGCTTAGCGCCGGGGGACCTCTACGAGCAGTACTTC. It codes for CASSLAPGDLYEQYF. V and J are TRBV7-8 and TRBJ2-7; D is possibly TRBD2 (6 bases). Trimming cost V 0 bases and J 3 bases, with 12 bases left between them. The CDR3 contains 15 residues. The germline V gene encodes CDR1 SGHVS and CDR2 FQNEAQ.

The chain recombines TRBV24-1 with TRBJ2-3; D might be TRBD1 (8 bases). This CDR3 contains 15 residues. V lost 6 bases and J lost 6, with 18 bases in between. CDR1 KGHDR and CDR2 SFDVKD come from the germline V gene. The CDR3 nucleotides are TGTGCCACCAGTAAATATACAGGGGGAGGGGATACGCAGTATTTT. It codes for CATSKYTGGGDTQYF.

The chain employs TRBV20-1 and TRBJ2-5; D unresolved. CDR1 is DFQATT and CDR2 is SNEGSKA in the germline V gene (reference sequence). This CDR3 comprises 10 residues. V was cut by 4 bases and J by 5 bases, with 5 bases left in between. The DNA of the CDR3 is TGCAGTGCTACGAGGGAGACCCAGTACTTC. It encodes CSATRETQYF.

This clone was picked up one time. The chain couples TRBV24-1 to TRBJ1-1; a possible D gene is TRBD1 (6 bases). Germline V gene data show CDR1 as KGHDR and CDR2 as SFDVKD. V lost 6 bases to trimming and J lost 5 bases, with 12 bases between them. The CDR3 has 13 residues. The CDR3 DNA sequence: TGTGCCACCAGTTCACAGGGTTGGACTGAAGCTTTCTTT. Residues: CATSSQGWTEAFF.

Notes on this clone: This sample also contains other DNA sequences that code for the same CDR3. The chain joins TRBV7-9 to TRBJ1-6, with D tentatively TRBD1 (5 bases). Looked up from germline, CDR1 is SEHNR and CDR2 is FQNEAQ (reference sequence). Deletions cut 3 bases from V and 7 bases from J, with 10 bases between. The CDR3 totals 14 residues. The CDR3 is CASSFKTENSPLHF. In DNA, the CDR3 is TGTGCCAGCAGCTTTAAGACAGAGAATTCACCCCTCCACTTT.

The chain links TRBV19 to TRBJ1-6; the match to TRBD1 covers 7 bases. Germline V CDR1 and CDR2: LNHDA, SQIVND (reference sequence). CDR3 length: 16 residues. V lost 6 bases and J lost 6; bases outside the gene matches: 11. CDR3 bases: TGTGCCAGTAGGGAAAACGGACAGGCGATTAATTCACCCCTCCACTTT. This sequence encodes CASRENGQAINSPLHF.

This chain links TRBV15 with TRBJ2-5, with TRBD1 matching 8 bases. Germline CDR1 and CDR2: LNHNV and YYDKDF (reference sequence). This CDR3 has 16 residues. V shed 3 bases and J 5 bases; nucleotides not matched to a gene: 11. The CDR3 DNA reads TGTGCCACCAGCAGCAGGGTACAGGGGGGCGGGGAGACCCAGTACTTC. It specifies CATSSRVQGGGETQYF.

The V call is TRBV4-1, the J call TRBJ2-1; 15 bases fit TRBD2. The germline V gene encodes CDR1 MGHRA and CDR2 YSYEKL. The CDR3 is made up of 18 amino acids. J was trimmed by 2 bases and V by 3 bases; bases with no gene match: 5. This CDR3 is CASSQGTSGRWPYNEQFF. The CDR3 DNA sequence: TGCGCCAGCAGCCAGGGGACTAGCGGGAGGTGGCCCTACAATGAGCAGTTCTTC.